The 14 T cell receptor beta chains below were found in one sample sequenced in a study of cytomegalovirus exposure and HLA in healthy donors. PCR primers comprised 60 Vbeta and 13 Jbeta primers. Sequenced by immunoSEQ multiplex PCR; TCRdb stores in-frame clones only, minus some. The sample contains about 77,000 clones, about four fifths of which appear only once. Sequenced: PBMCs. Receptors originate from a man aged 40-50 years in good health and CMV-seronegative.

There are a few counts of this clone. V usage is TRBV30 and J usage is TRBJ1-5, with D uncertain. V lost 2 bases and J 3 bases, leaving 14 bases between the germline ends. From germline, CDR1 is GTSNPN and CDR2 SVGIG (reference sequence). CDR3 length: 15 residues. Here the CDR3 reads CAWSNPGTHNQPQHF. The CDR3 DNA reads TGTGCCTGGAGTAACCCGGGAACCCACAATCAGCCCCAGCATTTT.

In its sample, this clone was seen a few times. The chain carries TRBV6-5 and TRBJ2-1; TRBD2 is a possible D gene (6 bases). The CDR3 contains 14 residues. Germline V gene data show CDR1 as MNHEY and CDR2 as SVGAGI. V lost 7 bases and J lost 3, with 13 bases in between. The DNA for the CDR3 is TGTGCCAGCACGTTAGGAGCGGGCTACAATGAGCAGTTCTTC. The encoded protein is CASTLGAGYNEQFF.

The chain is built from TRBV6-1 and TRBJ2-7; 8 bases align to TRBD1. The CDR3 sequence is 14 residues long. Per germline, CDR1 MNHNS and CDR2 SASEGT. V gave up 7 bases and J gave up 6 bases; unmatched junction bases: 11. CDR3 residues: CASNFDRGGLEQYF. The DNA for the CDR3 is TGTGCCAGCAACTTCGACAGGGGTGGTCTCGAGCAGTACTTC.

The chain couples TRBV27 to TRBJ1-1; possibly TRBD1 for D (5 bases). The germline CDR1 and CDR2 sequences are MNHEY and SMNVEV (reference sequence). V lost 5 bases, J lost 5 bases, and 12 bases lay in between. The CDR3 loop spans 13 amino acids. The CDR3 region has the DNA TGTGCCAGCAGTGGCAGGGTTCAGACTGAAGCTTTCTTT. This gives the protein CASSGRVQTEAFF.

This chain joins TRBV5-1 and TRBJ1-1; 8 bases match TRBD1. The J segment lost 10 bases and the V segment lost 5 bases, leaving 13 bases of the junction unmatched. This CDR3 is built from 14 residues. The germline CDR1 and CDR2 sequences are SGHRS and YFSETQ. The CDR3 DNA sequence: TGCGCCAGCAGTTTGTCGGTGGGACAGGTGGTAGCTTTCTTT. It yields the protein CASSLSVGQVVAFF.

The CDR3 loop is CASSSLFLSNQPQHF. For the CDR3, the DNA is TGTGCCAGCAGTTCCTTATTCCTGAGCAATCAGCCCCAGCATTTT. The chain is built from TRBV6-6 and TRBJ1-5; no firm D call. This CDR3 contains 15 residues. The ends were cut back, 4 bases at V and 1 base at J, with 11 bases in the middle. Germline loops: CDR1 MNHNY, CDR2 SVGAGI (reference sequence).

This clone was seen more than once but under ten times. The rearrangement joins TRBV5-1 to TRBJ1-4, with 7 positions matching TRBD1. J gave up 8 bases and V 7 bases, and 11 bases lay outside the gene matches. The CDR3 is 14 residues long. The germline V gene has CDR1 SGHRS and CDR2 YFSETQ. CDR3 nucleotides: TGCGCCAGCGGCCGACAGGGTTTCGGGGAAAAACTGTTTTTT. It specifies CASGRQGFGEKLFF.

The V gene is TRBV30, the J gene TRBJ2-2; 10 nucleotides match TRBD1. The trim removed 1 base at V and 4 bases at J, leaving 9 bases unmatched. The CDR3 is made up of 17 amino acids. Germline CDR1 GTSNPN, CDR2 SVGIG (reference sequence). The CDR3 bases are TGTGCCTGGAGTGAATCCGGGACAGGGGTCGGCACCGGGGAGCTGTTTTTT. This gives the protein CAWSESGTGVGTGELFF.

This chain connects TRBV5-5 to TRBJ1-5; the match to TRBD1 covers 7 bases. CDR3 length equals 15 residues. Trimming removed 1 base from V and 7 bases from J; junction bases left unmatched: 8. CDR1 and CDR2 from the germline V gene are SGHKS and YYEKEE (reference sequence). The CDR3 loop reads CASSLIQGVGQPQHF. The DNA for the CDR3 is TGTGCCAGCAGCTTGATTCAGGGGGTTGGACAGCCCCAGCATTTT.

This clone was found many times. The chain links TRBV25-1 to TRBJ1-5; D gene unclear. CDR1 and CDR2 (germline): MGHDK, SYGVNS. V was cut by 1 base and J by 3 bases, with 13 bases left in between. This CDR3 spans 16 amino acids. CDR3: CASSESVGVDNQPQHF. DNA of the CDR3: TGTGCCAGCAGTGAATCGGTCGGGGTAGACAATCAGCCCCAGCATTTT.

The chain is built from TRBV5-1 and TRBJ1-3; tentative D call: TRBD1 (6 bases). Between the trimmed V and J ends, which lost 2 bases and 0 bases, there was a span of 9 bases. This CDR3 comprises 15 residues. CDR1 is SGHRS and CDR2 is YFSETQ in the germline V gene. For the CDR3, the DNA is TGCGCCAGCAGCTTTGACAGGCCCTCTGGAAACACCATATATTTT. Translating it yields CASSFDRPSGNTIYF.

V gene TRBV7-2 combines with J gene TRBJ2-5; D is ambiguous. The germline V and J ends were trimmed by 4 bases and 5 bases, with 5 bases remaining between them. Germline loops: CDR1 SGHTA, CDR2 FQGNSA. The CDR3 is 11 residues long. The CDR3 sequence is CASSSSETQYF. As DNA, the CDR3 is TGTGCCAGCAGCTCCTCCGAGACCCAGTACTTC.

DNA for the CDR3: TGTGCCAGTAGTAACGGGGTTGAGGAGCTGTTTTTT. Its translation is CASSNGVEELFF. The V and J genes are TRBV19 and TRBJ2-2; weak D call: TRBD2 (5 bases). From germline, CDR1 is LNHDA and CDR2 SQIVND (reference sequence). Trimming took off 4 bases at V and 10 bases at J, with 10 bases between the two ends. The CDR3 covers 12 residues.

The chain joins TRBV18 to TRBJ2-5; D unresolved. Deletions cut 0 bases from V and 2 bases from J, with 7 bases between. This CDR3 has 14 residues. CDR1 and CDR2 (germline): KGHSH, LQKENI. The CDR3 coding sequence is TGTGCCAGCTCACCACCGGCCGGGCAAGAGACCCAGTACTTC. It codes for CASSPPAGQETQYF.